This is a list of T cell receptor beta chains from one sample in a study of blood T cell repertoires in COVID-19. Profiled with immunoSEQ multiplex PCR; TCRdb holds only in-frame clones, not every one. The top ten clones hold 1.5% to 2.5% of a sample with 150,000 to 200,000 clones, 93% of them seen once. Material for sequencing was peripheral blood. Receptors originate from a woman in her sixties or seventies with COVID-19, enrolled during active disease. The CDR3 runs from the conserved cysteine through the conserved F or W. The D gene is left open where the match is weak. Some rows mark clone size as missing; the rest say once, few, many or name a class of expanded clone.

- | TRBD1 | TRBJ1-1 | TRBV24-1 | TGTGCCACCAGTGATCGACAGGGGGCTGAAGCTTTCTTT | CATSDRQGAEAFF
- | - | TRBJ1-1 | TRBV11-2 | TGTGCCAGCAGCTTATCGGGATCCACTGAAGCTTTCTTT | CASSLSGSTEAFF
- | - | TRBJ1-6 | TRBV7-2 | TGTGCCAGCAGCTTAGCAGGGGGATTGGATTCACCCCTCCACTTT | CASSLAGGLDSPLHF
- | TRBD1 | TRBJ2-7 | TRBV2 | TGTGCCAGCAGTGATCAGGGGGTAATTCTAGGCGAGCAGTACTTC | CASSDQGVILGEQYF
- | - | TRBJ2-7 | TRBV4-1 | TGCGCCAGCAGCCAAGCGACAGTCTCCTACGAGCAGTACTTC | CASSQATVSYEQYF
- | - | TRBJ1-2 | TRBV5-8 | TGTGCCAGCAGCTTGGAGGTAGCAGCCGTCTATGGCTACACCTTC | CASSLEVAAVYGYTF
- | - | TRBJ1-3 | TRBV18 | TGTGCCAGCTCACCGCCGGCGAGGTTGGATTTCTCTGGAAACACCATATATTTT | CASSPPARLDFSGNTIYF
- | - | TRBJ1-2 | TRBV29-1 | TGCAGCGTTGAAGATCTCGGAGATGGCTACACCTTC | CSVEDLGDGYTF
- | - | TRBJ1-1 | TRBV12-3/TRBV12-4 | TGTGCCAGCATTCTTAATCACAGGGCAGAAGCTTTCTTT | CASILNHRAEAFF
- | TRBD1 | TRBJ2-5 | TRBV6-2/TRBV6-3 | TGTGCCAGCAGTTACGGGACAGAGCAAGAGACCCAGTACTTC | CASSYGTEQETQYF
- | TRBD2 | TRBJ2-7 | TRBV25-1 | TGTGCCAGCAACTCCGGCGGGGGTTCGGGAGAGCAGTACTTC | CASNSGGGSGEQYF
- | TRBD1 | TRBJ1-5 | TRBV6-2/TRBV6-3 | TGTGCCAGCAGTTACTCCGGGACAGGGGGCAATCAGCCCCAGCATTTT | CASSYSGTGGNQPQHF
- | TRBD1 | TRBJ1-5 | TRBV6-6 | TGTGCCAGCAGTTACCCGGGACAGATTAGCAATCAGCCCCAGCATTTT | CASSYPGQISNQPQHF
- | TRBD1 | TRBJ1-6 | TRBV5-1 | TGCGCCAGCAGCTTGGTGACAGGGGGCTATAATTCACCCCTCCACTTT | CASSLVTGGYNSPLHF
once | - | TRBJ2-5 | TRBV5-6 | TGTGCCAGCAGCTACCAGGGGCCCCAGTACTTC | CASSYQGPQYF
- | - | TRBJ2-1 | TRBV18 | TGTGCCAGCTCACCAGTGGGCCTTAATGAGCAGTTCTTC | CASSPVGLNEQFF
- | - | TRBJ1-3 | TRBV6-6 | TGTGCCAGCAGTCGCTCGGGGGGACCCAGCTCTGGAAACACCATATATTTT | CASSRSGGPSSGNTIYF
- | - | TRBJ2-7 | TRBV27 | TGTGCCAGCAGTTACGCGGGGACAGTCAATATCTACGAGCAGTACTTC | CASSYAGTVNIYEQYF
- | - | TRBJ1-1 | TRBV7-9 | TGTGCCAGCAGCTTAGGCCCGACAGGGAACACTGAAGCTTTCTTT | CASSLGPTGNTEAFF
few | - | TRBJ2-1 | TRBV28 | TGTGCCAGCAGTTTATTCAGGGAGCAGTTCTTC | CASSLFREQFF
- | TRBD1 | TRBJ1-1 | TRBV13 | TGTGCCAGCAGCCACCGGGACAGTGAAGCTTTCTTT | CASSHRDSEAFF
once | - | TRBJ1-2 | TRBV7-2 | TGTGCCAGCAGCGAAGGGACTTTTAACTATGGCTACACCTTC | CASSEGTFNYGYTF
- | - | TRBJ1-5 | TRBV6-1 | TGTGCCAGCAGTGAACCAGGGGATAGCAATCAGCCCCAGCATTTT | CASSEPGDSNQPQHF
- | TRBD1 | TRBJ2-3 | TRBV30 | TGTGCCTTTACAGGGGGCGCCCCAAATACGCAGTATTTT | CAFTGGAPNTQYF
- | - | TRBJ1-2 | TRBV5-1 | TGCGCCAGCAGCTTCGAAGGGGCCGAGAAGAACTATGGCTACACCTTC | CASSFEGAEKNYGYTF
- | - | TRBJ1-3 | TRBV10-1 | TGCGCCAGGACAGTGCCCTCTGGAAACACCATATATTTT | CARTVPSGNTIYF
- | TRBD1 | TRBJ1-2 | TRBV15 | TGTGCCACCAGCGACAGGGGTTTCTATGGCTACACCTTC | CATSDRGFYGYTF
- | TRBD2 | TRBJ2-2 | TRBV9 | TGTGCCAGCAGCCGGACTAGTCGGGACACCGGGGAGCTGTTTTTT | CASSRTSRDTGELFF
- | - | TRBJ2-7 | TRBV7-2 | TGTGCCAGCAGCTTAGTATCAGGGACCTACGAGCAGTACTTC | CASSLVSGTYEQYF
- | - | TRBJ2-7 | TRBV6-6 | TGTGCCAGCAGTTACCCGGACACCTCCTACGAGCAGTACTTC | CASSYPDTSYEQYF
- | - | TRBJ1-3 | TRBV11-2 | TGTGCCAGCAGCTTATGGACAGTTTCTGGAAACACCATATATTTT | CASSLWTVSGNTIYF
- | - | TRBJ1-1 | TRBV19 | TGTGCCAGTAGTATTTCAGTTAACACTGAAGCTTTCTTT | CASSISVNTEAFF
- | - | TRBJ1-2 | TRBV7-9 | TGTGCCAGCAGCTTAGACAGTAACTATGGCTACACCTTC | CASSLDSNYGYTF
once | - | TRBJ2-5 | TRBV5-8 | TGTGCCAGCAGGGCAGAAGAGACCCAGTACTTC | CASRAEETQYF
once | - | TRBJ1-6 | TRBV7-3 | TGTGCCAGCAGCTTCGGCAGGTTGTATTCACCCCTCCACTTT | CASSFGRLYSPLHF
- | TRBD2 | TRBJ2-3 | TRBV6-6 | TGTGCCAGCACTTCGGGGGGGGCTGGCACAGATACGCAGTATTTT | CASTSGGAGTDTQYF
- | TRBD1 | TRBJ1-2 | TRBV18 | TGTGCCAGCGCGACAGGGGGCGATAAAGGTTATGGCTACACCTTC | CASATGGDKGYGYTF
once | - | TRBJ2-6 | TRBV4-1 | TGCGCCAGCAGCCCTTCCGGGGCCAACGTCCTGACTTTC | CASSPSGANVLTF
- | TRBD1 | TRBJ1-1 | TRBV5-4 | TGTGCCAGCAGCCTAGGGACAGGGATAGGGAACACTGAAGCTTTCTTT | CASSLGTGIGNTEAFF
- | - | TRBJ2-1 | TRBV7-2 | TGTGCCAGCAGCTTAGGGCGAGGCCTCAATGAGCAGTTCTTC | CASSLGRGLNEQFF
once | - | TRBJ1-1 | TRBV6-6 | TGTGCCAGCAGTCTCTTTCCGAGACAGAACACTGAAGCTTTCTTT | CASSLFPRQNTEAFF
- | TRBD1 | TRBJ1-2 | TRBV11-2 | TGTGCCAGCAGACTGACAGGGGGATCGGGGGGCTACACCTTC | CASRLTGGSGGYTF
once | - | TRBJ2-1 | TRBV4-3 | TGCGCCAGCAGCTACTCCAGGGTATCCCACAATGAGCAGTTCTTC | CASSYSRVSHNEQFF
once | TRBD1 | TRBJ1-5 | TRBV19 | TGTGCCAGTAGAAATAGTAGGACAGGACCTAGCAATCAGCCCCAGCATTTT | CASRNSRTGPSNQPQHF
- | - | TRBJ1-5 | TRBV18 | TGTGCCAGCTCGCCACAACAGATAGACAATCAGCCCCAGCATTTT | CASSPQQIDNQPQHF
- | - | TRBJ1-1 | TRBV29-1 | TGCAGCGTTGAAAGTAGTGTGGACACTGAAGCTTTCTTT | CSVESSVDTEAFF
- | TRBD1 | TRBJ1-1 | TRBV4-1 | TGCGCCAGCAGCCTCCGGGACAGGGGCACGATGAACACTGAAGCTTTCTTT | CASSLRDRGTMNTEAFF
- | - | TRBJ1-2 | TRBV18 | TGTGCCAGCTCACCACCGGGGCCGCCGCCGGGCTACACCTTC | CASSPPGPPPGYTF
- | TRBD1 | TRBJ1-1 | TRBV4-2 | TGTGCCAGCAGCCAACCAGGGGGCTTGAACACTGAAGCTTTCTTT | CASSQPGGLNTEAFF
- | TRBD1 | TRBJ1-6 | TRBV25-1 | TGTGCCAGCAGTGACTGGGACAGAAATTCACCCCTCCACTTT | CASSDWDRNSPLHF
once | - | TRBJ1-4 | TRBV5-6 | TGTGCCAGCAGCTTTAGACAACAGGGAGAAAAACTGTTTTTT | CASSFRQQGEKLFF
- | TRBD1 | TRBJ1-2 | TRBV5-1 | TGCGCCAGCAGCATCCTCCCGGGACAGGGCATCTTTAACTATGGCTACACCTTC | CASSILPGQGIFNYGYTF
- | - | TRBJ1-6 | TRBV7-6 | TGTGCCAGCAGCTTAAGCGGCTCCTATAATTCACCCCTCCACTTT | CASSLSGSYNSPLHF
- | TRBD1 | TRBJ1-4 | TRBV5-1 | TGCGCCAGCAGCATCCGAGGGGGCCCTAATGAAAAACTGTTTTTT | CASSIRGGPNEKLFF
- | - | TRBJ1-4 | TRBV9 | TGTGCCAGCACGCCAGGGGACACTAATGAAAAACTGTTTTTT | CASTPGDTNEKLFF